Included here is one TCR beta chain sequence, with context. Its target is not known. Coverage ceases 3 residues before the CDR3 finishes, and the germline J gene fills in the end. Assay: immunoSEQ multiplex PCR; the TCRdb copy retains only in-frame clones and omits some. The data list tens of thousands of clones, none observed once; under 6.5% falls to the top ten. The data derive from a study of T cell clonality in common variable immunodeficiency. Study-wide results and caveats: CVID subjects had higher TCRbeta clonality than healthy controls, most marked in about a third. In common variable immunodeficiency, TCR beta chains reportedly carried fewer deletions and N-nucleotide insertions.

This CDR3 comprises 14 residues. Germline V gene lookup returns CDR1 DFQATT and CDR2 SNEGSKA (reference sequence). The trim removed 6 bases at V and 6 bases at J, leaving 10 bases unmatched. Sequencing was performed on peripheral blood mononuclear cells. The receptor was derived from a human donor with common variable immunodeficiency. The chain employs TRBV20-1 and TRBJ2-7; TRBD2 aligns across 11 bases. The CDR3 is CSASVAGGLIEQYF. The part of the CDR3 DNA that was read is TGCAGTGCGTCCGTAGCGGGAGGGCTTATCGAG.